This TCR beta chain was sequenced for a study of T cell responses to AZD1222 COVID-19 vaccine. Study conclusions and caveats: Targeting of unmutated variant regions was reportedly seen in nearly half of spike-specific TCRs. Clonal diversity was possibly underestimated, and the donors were mostly white British, with more females. Of the AZD1222 recipients, only 5 to 7 were seropositive at baseline. Increases in Spike-specific TCR breadth and depth were seen after two AZD1222 doses.

The protocol was immunoSEQ multiplex PCR, while the TCRdb copy is restricted to in-frame clones and leaves out a portion. The sample lists about 140,000 clones, around four fifths occurring once. Note on this clone: Its antigen is as yet unknown.

This CDR3 region has 13 residues. Per the germline V gene, CDR1 is KGHSH and CDR2 is LQKENI. Trimming left V 4 bases short and J 5 bases short, with 9 bases between. The source is an adult in good health. This rearrangement joins TRBV18 to TRBJ2-4; D remains ambiguous. The sequencing here drew on peripheral blood, taken on day 0 of AZD1222 vaccination. The CDR3 is CASSLGLENIQYF. CDR3 bases: TGTGCCAGCTCACTAGGGTTGGAAAACATTCAGTACTTC.